This T cell receptor (beta chain) was profiled in a study of blood T cells in healthy people across ages. Study-wide results and caveats: Relative to aged donors, long-lived donors carried more naive CD4+ cells and displayed higher diversity. Correlation between TCR beta diversity and naive T cell percentage was strong. Older age went with lower TCR beta diversity per million T cells, in a roughly linear way.

A second PCR, run for about 7 to 11 cycles, used a sample-barcoded 5' primer plus a J-beta primer mix. TCRdb fed the 5' RACE reads into MiXCR, producing one record per CDR3 protein. The data contain 920,000 or so distinct CDR3 sequences, around 43% of them singletons. Approximately 9.2 milliliters was the volume of peripheral blood drawn from each donor. A few counts support this clonotype. The antigen remains unidentified. This CDR3 contains 13 residues. Germline lookup yields CDR1 DFQATT and CDR2 SNEGSKA (reference sequence). Trimming took 3 bases from V and 10 from J, leaving 16 bases between them. The rearrangement links TRBV20-1 to TRBJ2-1, with TRBD2 as a possible D gene (6 bases). The sequence came from a woman aged 55-69 years in good health. The source material was blood. This CDR3 reads CSASSPSVREQFF. The CDR3 DNA sequence: TGCAGTGCTAGCTCTCCTAGCGTACGGGAGCAGTTCTTC.